This entry is about one T cell receptor (beta chain). Its antigen is as yet unknown. This sample was included in a study of shared clonotypes between healthy human individuals. The study, taken as a whole, reports: Memory subsets had estimated richness that was generally smaller than that of naive subsets. The naive CD4 repertoires of a handful of donors were compared, and approximately 4.7% of clonotypes were shared.

Sorted-subset replicate PCR reactions contained roughly 200 ng DNA, corresponding to approximately 30,000 T cell genomes. Assay: immunoSEQ multiplex PCR; the TCRdb copy retains only in-frame clones and omits some. The sample holds a few million clones, 93% seen once. This TCR was recovered from a man aged 18 to 35 in good health. Some clones in this sample may be carry-over from other donors' samples. The specimen was naive CD4+ T cells from PBMCs. Subset specified: CD45RA+ positively selected.

The CDR3: CASSERTGGETQYF. CDR3 nucleotides: TGTGCCAGCAGTGAAAGGACGGGGGGAGAGACCCAGTACTTC. The chain links TRBV2 to TRBJ2-5; the match to TRBD2 covers 7 bases. V dropped 2 bases and J dropped 4; count of bases not matched to a gene: 4. This CDR3 comprises 14 residues. Germline loops: CDR1 SNHLY, CDR2 FYNNEI. Full variable domain (outside the CDR3, taken from reference TRBV2 and TRBJ2-5): EPEVTQTPSHQVTQMGQEVILRCVPISNHLYFYWYRQILGQKVEFLVSFYNNEISEKSEIFDDQFSVERPDGSNFTLKIRSTKLEDSAMYFCASSERTGGETQYFGPGTRLLVL.